These 2 T cell receptor beta chains came from one sample sequenced in a study of cytomegalovirus exposure and HLA in healthy donors. Both 60 Vbeta primers and 13 Jbeta primers went into the PCR. Some clones are missing from TCRdb's copy, which holds only in-frame ones; the method was immunoSEQ multiplex PCR. The sample lists about 230,000 clones, about 80% occurring once. Sequencing was carried out using PBMCs. These receptor sequences come from a woman aged 40 to 50 in good health and CMV-seronegative.

The V gene is TRBV25-1, the J gene TRBJ2-7, with D possibly being TRBD1 (6 bases). Per germline, CDR1 MGHDK and CDR2 SYGVNS. The germline V and J ends were trimmed by 2 bases and 7 bases, with 15 bases remaining between them. This CDR3 contains 14 residues. In DNA, the CDR3 is TGTGCCAGCAGTGAACGGACAGTCCCCGGGGAGCAGTACTTC. Residues: CASSERTVPGEQYF.

The chain carries TRBV30 and TRBJ2-7, with 9 positions matching TRBD1. Per the germline V gene, CDR1 is GTSNPN and CDR2 is SVGIG (reference sequence). The junction had 6 bases not matched to a gene; V was cut back by 3 bases and J by 3 bases. This CDR3 is built from 14 residues. The CDR3 nucleotides are TGTGCCTGGAGCGCCGGGACAGGGCACTACGAGCAGTACTTC. This gives the protein CAWSAGTGHYEQYF.